Given below is one T cell receptor beta chain in context. Its antigen is currently unknown. The germline V gene encodes CDR1 SQVTM and CDR2 ANQGSEA. V lost 0 bases to trimming and J lost 8 bases, with 13 bases between them. The CDR3 totals 14 residues. This sample was included in a study of T cell responses to AZD1222 COVID-19 vaccine. Sequenced by immunoSEQ multiplex PCR; TCRdb stores in-frame clones only, minus some. The sample has 97,000 or so clones; around 86% are singletons. Regarding the study as a whole: After two AZD1222 doses, spike-specific TCR breadth and depth rose versus day 0. Clonal diversity may have been underestimated in mostly white British donors. Seropositivity was recorded at baseline in only 6 or 7 AZD1222 recipients.

The TCR comes from an adult in good health. The material sequenced was peripheral blood, taken on day 0 of AZD1222 vaccination. The V call is TRBV29-1, the J call TRBJ1-4; TRBD1 is a possible D gene (5 bases). CDR3 in amino acids: CSVEDGQGGEKLFF. CDR3 in DNA: TGCAGCGTTGAAGATGGCCAGGGAGGGGAAAAACTGTTTTTT.